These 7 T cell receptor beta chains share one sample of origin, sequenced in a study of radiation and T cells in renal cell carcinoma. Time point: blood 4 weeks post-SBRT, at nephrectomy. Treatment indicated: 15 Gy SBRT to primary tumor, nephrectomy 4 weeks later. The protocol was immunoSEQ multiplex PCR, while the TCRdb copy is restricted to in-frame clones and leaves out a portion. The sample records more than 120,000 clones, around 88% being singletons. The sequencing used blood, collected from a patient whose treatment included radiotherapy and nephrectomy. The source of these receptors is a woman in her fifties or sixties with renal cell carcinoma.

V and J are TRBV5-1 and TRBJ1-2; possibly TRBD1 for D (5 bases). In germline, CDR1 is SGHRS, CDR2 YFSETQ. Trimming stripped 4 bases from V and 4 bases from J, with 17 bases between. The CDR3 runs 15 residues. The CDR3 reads CASSPSGRRLYGYTF. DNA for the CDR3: TGCGCCAGCAGCCCTTCGGGACGTAGACTCTATGGCTACACCTTC. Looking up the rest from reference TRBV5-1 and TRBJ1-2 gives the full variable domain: KAGVTQTPRYLIKTRGQQVTLSCSPISGHRSVSWYQQTPGQGLQFLFEYFSETQRNKGNFPGRFSGRQFSNSRSEMNVSTLELGDSALYLCASSPSGRRLYGYTFGSGTRLTVV.

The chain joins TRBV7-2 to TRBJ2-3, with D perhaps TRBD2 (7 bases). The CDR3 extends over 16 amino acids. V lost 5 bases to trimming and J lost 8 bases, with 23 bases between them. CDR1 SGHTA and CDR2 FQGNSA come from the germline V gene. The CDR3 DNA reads TGTGCCAGCAGCCTCCCCCCGAGAGGGGGGGAGGGTACGCAGTATTTT. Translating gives CASSLPPRGGEGTQYF.

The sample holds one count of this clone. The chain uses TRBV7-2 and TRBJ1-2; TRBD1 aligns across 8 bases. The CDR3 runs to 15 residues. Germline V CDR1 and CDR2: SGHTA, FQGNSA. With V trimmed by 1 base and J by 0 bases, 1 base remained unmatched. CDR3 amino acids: CASSLGQGSNYGYTF. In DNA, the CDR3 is TGTGCCAGCAGCTTAGGACAGGGGTCTAACTATGGCTACACCTTC.

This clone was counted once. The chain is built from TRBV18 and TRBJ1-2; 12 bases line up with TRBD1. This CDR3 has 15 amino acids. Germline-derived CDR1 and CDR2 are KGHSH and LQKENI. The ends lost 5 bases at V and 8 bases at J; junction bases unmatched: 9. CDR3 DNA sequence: TGTGCCAGCTCATTCGGGACAGGGGGCGATGGAGGCTACACCTTC. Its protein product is CASSFGTGGDGGYTF.

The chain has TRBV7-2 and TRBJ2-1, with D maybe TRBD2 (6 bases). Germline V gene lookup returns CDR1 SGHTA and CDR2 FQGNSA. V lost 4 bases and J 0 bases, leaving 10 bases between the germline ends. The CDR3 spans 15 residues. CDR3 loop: CASSSLASSYNEQFF. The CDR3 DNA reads TGTGCCAGCAGCTCGCTAGCGAGCTCCTACAATGAGCAGTTCTTC. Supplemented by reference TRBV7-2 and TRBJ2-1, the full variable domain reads GAGVSQSPSNKVTEKGKDVELRCDPISGHTALYWYRQSLGQGLEFLIYFQGNSAPDKSGLPSDRFSAERTGGSVSTLTIQRTQQEDSAVYLCASSSLASSYNEQFFGPGTRLTVL.

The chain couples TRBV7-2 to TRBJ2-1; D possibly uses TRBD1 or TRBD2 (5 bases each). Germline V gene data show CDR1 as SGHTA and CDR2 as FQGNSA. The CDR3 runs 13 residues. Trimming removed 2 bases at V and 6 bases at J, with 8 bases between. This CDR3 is CASSLFGGNEQFF. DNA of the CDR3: TGTGCCAGCAGCTTATTTGGGGGCAATGAGCAGTTCTTC.

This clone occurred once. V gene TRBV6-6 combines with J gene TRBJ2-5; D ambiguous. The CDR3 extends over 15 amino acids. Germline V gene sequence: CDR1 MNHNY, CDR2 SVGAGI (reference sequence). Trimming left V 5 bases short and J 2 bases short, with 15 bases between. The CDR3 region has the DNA TGTGCCAGCAGTCCCTTCCGAGAAAATCAAGAGACCCAGTACTTC. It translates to CASSPFRENQETQYF.